One sample yielded the 15 T cell receptor beta chains listed below, sequenced in a study of blood T cell repertoires in COVID-19. This table comes from immunoSEQ multiplex PCR, and its TCRdb copy is limited to in-frame clones, with some not included. The sample gives about 190,000 clones, roughly 87% of which show up once; about 7.8% is in the top ten. The sample comprised peripheral blood. These receptors were taken from an older woman with COVID-19, enrolled during active disease.

CDR3 in DNA: TGTGCCAGCAGTTCCTTAGGGGCGGGGGGGAGCAATGAGCAGTTCTTC. Protein product: CASSSLGAGGSNEQFF. The J gene is TRBJ2-1, the V gene TRBV6-5, with TRBD2 matching 9 bases. The CDR3 extends over 16 amino acids. V was pared by 4 bases and J by 6 bases, with 10 bases of the junction left unmatched. The germline CDR1 and CDR2 sequences are MNHEY and SVGAGI.

This sequence joins TRBV3-1 (or the pseudogene TRBV3-2) and TRBJ2-7; D may be TRBD1 (7 bases). The V end was cut by 0 bases, the J end by 5 bases, with 14 bases between. Germline V gives CDR1 LGHDT, CDR2 YNNKEL (reference sequence). The CDR3 has 15 residues. The CDR3 loop reads CASSQERGGGNEQYV. The CDR3 DNA reads as TGTGCCAGCAGCCAAGAGAGAGGAGGGGGCAACGAGCAGTACGTC.

This chain uses TRBV6-1 with TRBJ1-6; 9 bases fit TRBD1. Germline-derived CDR1 and CDR2 are MNHNS and SASEGT. V trimming: 1 base; J trimming: 10 bases; junction bases outside the gene matches: 8. There are 16 residues in the CDR3. The CDR3 protein is CASSEGGQGGRSPLHF. CDR3 bases: TGTGCCAGCAGTGAAGGGGGACAGGGTGGGCGATCACCCCTCCACTTT.

The V call is TRBV28, the J call TRBJ2-5, with 7 bases aligning to TRBD1. Germline CDR1 is MDHEN and CDR2 is SYDVKM. The CDR3 covers 16 residues. Trimming removed 4 bases from V and 4 bases from J; junction bases left unmatched: 12. In DNA, the CDR3 is TGTGCCAGCAGTTCCACCCGACAGGGAGTGGGAGAGACCCAGTACTTC. Protein product: CASSSTRQGVGETQYF.

V gene TRBV7-9 combines with J gene TRBJ2-5, with TRBD2 matching over 7 bases. The CDR3 extends over 18 amino acids. CDR1 and CDR2 (germline): SEHNR, FQNEAQ (reference sequence). The trim removed 4 bases at V and 2 bases at J, leaving 16 bases unmatched. The CDR3 protein is CASSYDGWASGIQETQYF. The CDR3 nucleotides read TGTGCCAGCAGCTACGATGGGTGGGCTAGCGGAATACAAGAGACCCAGTACTTC.

The chain couples TRBV6-5 to TRBJ2-7; TRBD1 is a possible D gene (6 bases). The CDR3 is made up of 13 amino acids. CDR1 MNHEY and CDR2 SVGAGI come from the germline V gene. V lost 5 bases and J 0 bases, leaving 8 bases between the germline ends. The CDR3 nucleotides read TGTGCCAGCAGTAGGACAGCCTCCTACGAGCAGTACGTC. Amino acid sequence: CASSRTASYEQYV.

The V gene is TRBV4-1, the J gene TRBJ1-1, with TRBD1 matching 10 bases. This CDR3 contains 15 residues. CDR1 is MGHRA, CDR2 YSYEKL, per germline. V gave up 0 bases and J gave up 3 bases; unmatched junction bases: 1. CDR3: CASSQDGTGDTEAFF. CDR3 nucleotides: TGCGCCAGCAGCCAAGATGGGACAGGGGACACTGAAGCTTTCTTT.

The V call is TRBV6-5, the J call TRBJ1-4, with unresolved D. The V end was cut by 5 bases, the J end by 4 bases, with 11 bases between. The CDR3 is made up of 14 amino acids. CDR1 MNHEY and CDR2 SVGAGI come from the germline V gene. In DNA, the CDR3 is TGTGCCAGCAGTCAGCGGGCCGATAATGAAAAACTGTTTTTT. Translating gives CASSQRADNEKLFF.

V is TRBV6-5 and J is TRBJ2-7; 13 nucleotides match TRBD2. The CDR3 sequence is 15 residues long. The germline CDR1 and CDR2 sequences are MNHEY and SVGAGI. V lost 7 bases to trimming and J lost 4 bases; unmatched junction nucleotides: 7. In DNA form, the CDR3 reads TGTGCCAGCAAAATGACTAGCGGGGGGCAGTACGAGCAGTACGTC. This codes for CASKMTSGGQYEQYV.

The chain recombines TRBV24-1 with TRBJ2-6; D uncertain. V was trimmed by 4 bases and J by 2 bases, leaving 11 bases between them. The germline V gene encodes CDR1 KGHDR and CDR2 SFDVKD. The CDR3 is 16 amino acids. This chain's CDR3 is CATSDPTFTGANVLTF. CDR3 nucleotides: TGTGCCACCAGTGACCCGACTTTTACTGGGGCCAACGTCCTGACTTTC.

This chain joins TRBV6-5 and TRBJ1-5, with D maybe TRBD1 (6 bases). Germline V gene lookup returns CDR1 MNHEY and CDR2 SVGAGI. With 7 bases removed from V and 3 bases from J, the gap between germline ends came to 13 bases. The CDR3 is 14 amino acids. This CDR3 reads CASTRDRFNQPQHF. CDR3 sequence (DNA): TGTGCCAGCACTCGAGACAGGTTCAATCAGCCCCAGCATTTT.

The V call is TRBV29-1, the J call TRBJ2-5; TRBD2 matches 8 bases. The CDR3 is 14 amino acids. Trimming cost V 5 bases and J 0 bases; bases outside gene matches: 5. Germline loops: CDR1 SQVTM, CDR2 ANQGSEA. DNA for the CDR3: TGCAGCGTTACCGGACTAGCCTACCAAGAGACCCAGTACTTC. It is translated as CSVTGLAYQETQYF.

The chain carries TRBV25-1 and TRBJ1-6; D is unresolved. V lost 1 base to trimming and J lost 15 bases, with 13 bases between them. Germline V gene data show CDR1 as MGHDK and CDR2 as SYGVNS. The CDR3 length is 13 residues. Here the CDR3 reads CASSESGRAHLHF. The CDR3 DNA sequence: TGTGCCAGCAGTGAATCGGGAAGGGCTCACCTCCACTTT.

The chain links TRBV7-9 to TRBJ1-3; D is perhaps TRBD1 (6 bases). This CDR3 contains 15 residues. Trimming stripped 8 bases from V and 0 bases from J, with 14 bases between. Germline values: CDR1 SEHNR, CDR2 FQNEAQ (reference sequence). In DNA, the CDR3 is TGTGCCAGCGACAGTGGACAGCGCTCTGGAAACACCATATATTTT. Its translation: CASDSGQRSGNTIYF.

V usage is TRBV2 and J usage is TRBJ2-7; 7 nucleotides agree with TRBD2. The CDR3 contains 17 residues. Germline V gene sequence: CDR1 SNHLY, CDR2 FYNNEI. The ends lost 8 bases at V and 3 bases at J; junction bases unmatched: 19. Written as DNA, the CDR3 is TGTGCCAGCTTAAAGAGGGAGGGAAGGAATATCGGCTACGAGCAGTACTTC. Translated: CASLKREGRNIGYEQYF.